Detailed here is one T cell receptor (beta chain). The PCR made use of 60 Vbeta and 13 Jbeta primers. Generated by immunoSEQ multiplex PCR, the TCRdb table keeps only in-frame clones and is missing some. In the table there are about 200,000 clones, less than 85% of which are singletons. V lost 0 bases, J lost 4 bases, and 2 bases stayed unmatched. The V gene's germline CDR1 is SGHRS and CDR2 YFSETQ. The CDR3 is 15 residues long. This specimen belongs to a study of cytomegalovirus exposure and HLA in healthy donors. The sample was PBMCs. The receptor was derived from a man aged 18-30 years in good health and CMV-seronegative. This chain uses TRBV5-1 with TRBJ2-1; 9 bases align to TRBD2. The CDR3 loop reads CASSLVTSGYNEQFF. CDR3 in DNA: TGCGCCAGCAGCTTGGTAACTAGCGGGTACAATGAGCAGTTCTTC.